This T cell receptor (beta chain) was identified in a study of T-cell reconstitution after alpha-beta-depleted transplantation in children. During its preparation, the TCRbeta library received unique molecular identifiers. TCRdb reanalysed the PCR reads using MiXCR and keeps one entry per CDR3 protein. Of 500,000 to 750,000 distinct CDR3 sequences listed, over 10% are singletons. General study findings and limits: At day 60, the high TCRbeta diversity found in some patients originated from recipient T cells and thymic progenitors that had survived. Fresh T-cell production supplied most of the T-cell counts and diversity seen one year after transplant.

This clonotype was seen only a few times. Its antigen remains unknown. The germline gives CDR1 MNHEY, CDR2 SMNVEV (reference sequence). Trimming removed 8 bases from V and 5 bases from J, with 13 bases in between. The CDR3 spans 12 residues. The material sequenced was PBMCs, mostly from graft donor cells, taken 360 days after TCRalphabeta/CD19-depleted stem cell transplant. The chain carries TRBV27 and TRBJ2-7, with D tentatively TRBD1 (5 bases). The sequence was collected from a male patient between 10 and 17 years old who had a stem cell transplant for acute myeloid leukemia, so the T cells may come from the graft donor. The CDR3 coding sequence is TGTGCCAGCGCCCAGGGAAAGAACGAGCAGTACTTC. Translated, it gives CASAQGKNEQYF.